The 27 T cell receptor beta chains listed next were all sequenced from one sample in a study of T cell clonality in common variable immunodeficiency. Study-level results: Fewer deletions and N-nucleotide insertions were reportedly seen in common variable immunodeficiency TCR beta sequences.

Data came from immunoSEQ multiplex PCR; TCRdb stores just in-frame clones and leaves some out. The sample is made up of about 19,000 clones, none counted only once. These receptors lack a known antigen. The sample taken for sequencing was peripheral blood mononuclear cells. Receptors were obtained from a human donor with common variable immunodeficiency.

This clone was detected ten times or more. The read falls 3 residues short of the CDR3 end, and the missing part is taken from the germline J gene. The V call is TRBV24-1, the J call TRBJ2-7; 10 nucleotides agree with TRBD2. Germline V gene data show CDR1 as KGHDR and CDR2 as SFDVKD. V lost 3 bases to trimming and J lost 5 bases; unmatched junction nucleotides: 6. The CDR3 is made up of 15 amino acids. Here the CDR3 reads CATSDPASGSDEQYF. Incomplete CDR3 DNA: TGTGCCACCAGTGATCCGGCTAGCGGGAGTGACGAG.

This clone was observed many times. The read falls 3 residues short of the CDR3 end, and the missing part is taken from the germline J gene. The rearrangement links TRBV19 to TRBJ1-6; 7 nucleotides line up with TRBD1. The V gene end was trimmed by 6 bases and the J gene end by 8 bases; junction bases not matched to a gene: 13. The CDR3 extends over 16 amino acids. Germline V CDR1 and CDR2: LNHDA, SQIVND (reference sequence). CDR3 DNA (partial): TGTGCCAGTAGCAAGAGACAGGGTTGGAGTGATTCACCC. This gives the protein CASSKRQGWSDSP. In full, the CDR3 is CASSKRQGWSDSPLHF. The entire variable domain, with the rest obtained from reference TRBV19 and TRBJ1-6, is as follows: DGGITQSPKYLFRKEGQNVTLSCEQNLNHDAMYWYRQDPGQGLRLIYYSQIVNDFQKGDIAEGYSVSREKKESFPLTVTSAQKNPTAFYLCASSKRQGWSDSPLHFGNGTRLTVT.

This clone was seen at least ten times. The read is 3 residues too short to cover the CDR3 end, so that end is filled in from the germline J gene. The chain couples TRBV7-9 to TRBJ2-1, with a tentative D call TRBD1 (6 bases). The CDR3 has 15 residues. Germline-derived CDR1 and CDR2 are SEHNR and FQNEAQ (reference sequence). Trimming removed 4 bases at V and 7 bases at J, with 17 bases between. The sequenced part of the CDR3 DNA is TGTGCCAGCAGCTCCCGACAGGCCGCCTCGAATGAG. The encoded protein is CASSSRQAASNE. In full, the CDR3 is CASSSRQAASNEQFF.

This clone is termed medium-sized. The CDR3 is cut off 3 residues early in the read; its end comes from the germline J gene. This chain connects TRBV20-1 to TRBJ2-5; maybe TRBD1 (5 bases). Germline values: CDR1 DFQATT, CDR2 SNEGSKA (reference sequence). Trimming took off 3 bases at V and 3 bases at J, with 11 bases between the two ends. This CDR3 is 13 amino acids long. The covered CDR3 bases are TGCAGTGCTAGTCCAGGGAATGAAGAGACC. This sequence encodes CSASPGNEET. The whole CDR3 sequence reads CSASPGNEETQYF.

This clone was found many times. The read ends 3 residues shy of where the CDR3 ends; the end is completed using the germline J gene. V and J are TRBV11-2 and TRBJ2-2; 7 bases match TRBD2. With V trimmed by 6 bases and J by 1 base, 5 bases remained unmatched. Germline CDR1 SGHAT, CDR2 FQNNGV. The CDR3 contains 15 residues. CDR3 protein: CASSWAGVNTGELFF. The sequenced part of the CDR3 DNA is TGTGCCAGCAGTTGGGCGGGGGTGAACACCGGGGAG.

This clone was recorded at least ten times. The sequenced part of the CDR3 DNA is TGTGCCAGCACACGCAGTAGCAATCAGCCC. Protein product: CASTRSSNQP. In full, the CDR3 is CASTRSSNQPQHF. J is TRBJ1-5 and V is TRBV6-2 or TRBV6-3; D unclear. The sequence runs out 3 residues before the end of the CDR3; the remainder is reconstructed from the germline J gene. Deletions cut 7 bases from V and 0 bases from J, with 7 bases between. The CDR3 sequence is 13 residues long. Per germline, CDR1 MNHEY and CDR2 SVGEGT.

This clone was counted at least ten times. Partial CDR3 DNA: TGCAGCGTAGGGACTAGCGGGAGGGTATACAATGAG. It is translated as CSVGTSGRVYNE. The entire CDR3 sequence reads CSVGTSGRVYNEQFF. The chain recombines TRBV29-1 with TRBJ2-1; 16 bases match TRBD2. The DNA ends 3 residues before the CDR3 does, and the rest of the CDR3 is filled in from the germline J gene. In germline, CDR1 is SQVTM, CDR2 ANQGSEA. V was clipped by 6 bases and J by 4 bases; unmatched bases: 3. The CDR3 runs 15 residues.

This clone occurred many times. The observed sequence ends 3 residues before the CDR3 terminus, with the missing tail filled in from the germline J gene. The rearrangement uses TRBV20-1 and TRBJ2-1, with 11 bases lining up with TRBD2. Trimming at V came to 1 base and at J to 9 bases, leaving 14 bases not matched to a gene. The germline gives CDR1 DFQATT, CDR2 SNEGSKA (reference sequence). The CDR3 loop spans 17 amino acids. CDR3 bases read: TGCAGTGCTAGAGGGGCGGGAGGTAGCGGGAGGGCTGGTGAG. Residues: CSARGAGGSGRAGE. The entire CDR3 reads CSARGAGGSGRAGEQFF.

This clone was observed many times. The read halts 3 residues ahead of the CDR3 end, with the missing end drawn from the germline J gene. The chain joins TRBV30 to TRBJ2-2; possible D gene TRBD2, 6 bases. This CDR3 has 16 amino acids. Germline V lookup: CDR1 GTSNPN, CDR2 SVGIG (reference sequence). Trimming stripped 3 bases from V and 3 bases from J, with 17 bases between. The CDR3 sequence is CAWREGQGSHTGELFF. Incomplete CDR3 DNA: TGTGCCTGGAGGGAGGGGCAGGGTTCGCACACCGGGGAG.

Details on this clone: Read coverage stops 3 residues before the CDR3 terminus; the germline J gene supplies the remainder. This sequence joins TRBV11-2 and TRBJ2-1; the match to TRBD2 covers 10 bases. V dropped 1 base and J dropped 9; count of bases not matched to a gene: 3. Germline CDR1 and CDR2: SGHAT and FQNNGV. This CDR3 is built from 14 residues. The CDR3 bases that were read are TGTGCCAGCAGCTTAGGGCTAGCGGGAGTTGAG. This sequence encodes CASSLGLAGVE. The entire CDR3 is CASSLGLAGVEQFF. Full variable domain (missing parts from reference TRBV11-2 and TRBJ2-1): EAGVAQSPRYKIIEKRQSVAFWCNPISGHATLYWYQQILGQGPKLLIQFQNNGVVDDSQLPKDRFSAERLKGVDSTLKIQPAKLEDSAVYLCASSLGLAGVEQFFGPGTRLTVL.

This clone was seen ten or more times. The read halts 3 residues ahead of the CDR3 end, with the missing end drawn from the germline J gene. The chain is built from TRBV2 and TRBJ2-7; 8 bases fit TRBD2. Looked up from germline, CDR1 is SNHLY and CDR2 is FYNNEI. V was pared by 7 bases and J by 4 bases, with 6 bases of the junction left unmatched. The CDR3 sequence is 13 residues long. CDR3 sequence reads: CASTGTRRYEQYF. The DNA read from the CDR3 is TGTGCCAGCACCGGGACTAGACGTTACGAG. The variable domain in full, completed from reference TRBV2 and TRBJ2-7, reads EPEVTQTPSHQVTQMGQEVILRCVPISNHLYFYWYRQILGQKVEFLVSFYNNEISEKSEIFDDQFSVERPDGSNFTLKIRSTKLEDSAMYFCASTGTRRYEQYFGPGTRLTVT.

This clone was counted many times. The CDR3 end lies 3 residues beyond the end of the read and is filled in from the germline J gene. The chain has TRBV29-1 and TRBJ2-7; D is possibly TRBD2 (6 bases). Trimming removed 6 bases at V and 1 base at J, with 16 bases between. Germline lookup yields CDR1 SQVTM and CDR2 ANQGSEA. The CDR3 is 14 residues long. The CDR3 sequence is CSVPRGTQSYEQYF. The CDR3 bases that were read are TGCAGCGTGCCACGGGGGACTCAATCCTACGAG.

This clone was picked up many times. The CDR3 sequence is CASSFLRPYEQYF. The CDR3 DNA, read in part, is TGTGCCAGCAGCTTCCTCAGGCCATACGAG. The chain couples TRBV7-8 to TRBJ2-7, with D uncertain. The read ends 3 residues shy of where the CDR3 ends; the end is completed using the germline J gene. The CDR3 consists of 13 residues. The germline V and J ends were trimmed by 3 bases and 4 bases, with 10 bases remaining between them. The germline V gene encodes CDR1 SGHVS and CDR2 FQNEAQ.

On this clone itself: Read coverage stops 3 residues before the CDR3 terminus; the germline J gene supplies the remainder. The V gene is TRBV2, the J gene TRBJ2-5, with 9 bases lining up with TRBD2. The CDR3 has 15 amino acids. The germline V gene encodes CDR1 SNHLY and CDR2 FYNNEI. V shed 6 bases and J 4 bases; nucleotides not matched to a gene: 9. Incomplete CDR3 DNA: TGTGCCAGCAGGGGGCCGGGACTAGCAGGAGAGACC. It is translated as CASRGPGLAGET. The CDR3 in full is CASRGPGLAGETQYF.

This clone was counted ten times or more. The read comes to an end 3 residues before the CDR3 does, leaving the germline J gene to fill in the end. V gene TRBV30 combines with J gene TRBJ1-1; D gene uncertain. Germline CDR1 is GTSNPN and CDR2 is SVGIG (reference sequence). Trimming took off 4 bases at V and 5 bases at J, with 8 bases between the two ends. The CDR3 sequence is 11 residues long. The CDR3 bases that were read are TGTGCCTGGACGACTTCGACTGAA. This translates into CAWTTSTE. In full, the CDR3 reads CAWTTSTEAFF.

This clone has a count of ten or more. The observed sequence ends 3 residues before the CDR3 terminus, with the missing tail filled in from the germline J gene. This chain joins TRBV5-1 and TRBJ1-1; D gene uncertain. Trimming cost V 0 bases and J 1 base, with 4 bases left between them. CDR1 and CDR2 (germline): SGHRS, YFSETQ. The CDR3 is made up of 13 amino acids. Here the CDR3 reads CASSLAGNTEAFF. Incomplete CDR3 DNA: TGCGCCAGCAGCTTGGCCGGGAACACTGAA.

The table lists this clone with many counts. The read terminates 3 residues before the CDR3 end, so the remaining end is supplied by the germline J gene. This chain links TRBV18 with TRBJ2-7; D might be TRBD2 (6 bases). Germline CDR1 KGHSH, CDR2 LQKENI. The CDR3 has 13 residues. Trimming pared 7 bases from V and 3 bases from J, leaving 13 bases between. CDR3 sequence reads: CASCSGENYEQYF. Incomplete CDR3 DNA: TGTGCCAGCTGTTCGGGGGAGAACTACGAG.

A few counts support this clone. The read comes to an end 3 residues before the CDR3 does, leaving the germline J gene to fill in the end. The chain couples TRBV30 to TRBJ1-4, with 10 bases lining up with TRBD1. The ends lost 4 bases at V and 8 bases at J; junction bases unmatched: 4. The CDR3 is 13 residues long. Germline values: CDR1 GTSNPN, CDR2 SVGIG (reference sequence). The part of the CDR3 DNA that was read is TGTGCCTGGACCGACAGGGGGCGCGAAAAA. Translating gives CAWTDRGREK. Given in full, the CDR3 is CAWTDRGREKLFF.

This clone was seen repeatedly, ten times or more. Read data end 3 residues before the CDR3 end; the end is taken from the germline J gene. Other DNA variants within this sample encode the same CDR3. The chain has TRBV29-1 and TRBJ1-2, with D tentatively TRBD1 (5 bases). Trimming took off 8 bases at V and 3 bases at J, with 16 bases between the two ends. In germline, CDR1 is SQVTM, CDR2 ANQGSEA. CDR3 length: 13 amino acids. CDR3 DNA, as far as it was read: TGCAGCTTCAGGGACTCTGGGGACTATGGC. Its translation is CSFRDSGDYG. The entire CDR3 reads CSFRDSGDYGYTF.

As to this clone: The read finishes 3 residues shy of the CDR3 end, and the germline J gene is used to complete it. The chain couples TRBV7-9 to TRBJ2-7; the D gene is possibly TRBD2 (7 bases). Germline lookup yields CDR1 SEHNR and CDR2 FQNEAQ (reference sequence). The CDR3 covers 15 residues. V was pared by 5 bases and J by 0 bases, with 14 bases between. The CDR3 protein is CASSGGAESSYEQYF. CDR3 DNA (partial): TGTGCCAGCAGCGGGGGGGCGGAAAGCTCCTACGAG. Looking up the rest from reference TRBV7-9 and TRBJ2-7 gives the full variable domain: DTGVSQNPRHKITKRGQNVTFRCDPISEHNRLYWYRQTLGQGPEFLTYFQNEAQLEKSRLLSDRFSAERPKGSFSTLEIQRTEQGDSAMYLCASSGGAESSYEQYFGPGTRLTVT.

There are a few counts of this clone. Coverage ceases 3 residues before the CDR3 finishes, and the germline J gene fills in the end. V is TRBV7-7 and J is TRBJ2-7; 15 bases align to TRBD2. Germline CDR1 is SSHAT and CDR2 is FNYEAQ (reference sequence). The CDR3 is 18 residues long. Trimming cost V 5 bases and J 0 bases; bases outside gene matches: 8. The CDR3 loop reads CASSPGLAGGRLSYEQYF. The part of the CDR3 DNA that was read is TGTGCCAGCAGCCCCGGACTAGCGGGAGGGCGCCTCTCCTACGAG.

This clone was counted at least ten times. The read gets to within 3 residues of the CDR3 end, and the germline J gene fills in the rest. The chain has TRBV19 and TRBJ2-5, with 13 bases aligning to TRBD2. The CDR3 loop spans 18 amino acids. Germline V lookup: CDR1 LNHDA, CDR2 SQIVND (reference sequence). V lost 5 bases, J lost 4 bases, and 13 bases stayed unmatched. The CDR3 reads CASSSRLAGGLGRETQYF. The sequenced part of the CDR3 DNA is TGTGCCAGTAGTTCACGACTAGCGGGAGGTCTTGGGCGAGAGACC.

This clone has at least ten counts. Incomplete CDR3 DNA: TGTGCCTGGAGTACGGGTCCCTACGAG. It encodes CAWSTGPYE. The complete CDR3 reads CAWSTGPYEQYF. The chain employs TRBV30 and TRBJ2-7; D is unclear. The read terminates 3 residues ahead of where the CDR3 ends, so the germline J gene completes it. V was cut by 2 bases and J by 2 bases, with 7 bases left in between. The CDR3 runs to 12 residues. Germline V gene lookup returns CDR1 GTSNPN and CDR2 SVGIG (reference sequence). Full variable domain (missing parts from reference TRBV30 and TRBJ2-7): SQTIHQWPATLVQPVGSPLSLECTVEGTSNPNLYWYRQAAGRGLQLLFYSVGIGQISSEVPQNLSASRPQDRQFILSSKKLLLSDSGFYLCAWSTGPYEQYFGPGTRLTVT.

On this clone itself: Read sequence stops 3 residues before the CDR3 end, and the germline J gene provides the missing end. V is TRBV30 and J is TRBJ2-3; TRBD2 matches 8 bases. The ends lost 4 bases at V and 8 bases at J; junction bases unmatched: 11. CDR3 length: 14 residues. Per germline, CDR1 GTSNPN and CDR2 SVGIG (reference sequence). CDR3 DNA (partial): TGTGCCTGGACCCTCTCGGGGGGGGCGGCTACG. This sequence encodes CAWTLSGGAAT. The whole CDR3 protein is CAWTLSGGAATQYF.

This clone was seen many times. The DNA ends 3 residues before the CDR3 does, and the rest of the CDR3 is filled in from the germline J gene. The chain joins TRBV10-3 to TRBJ2-1; unclear D gene. The CDR3 extends over 13 amino acids. CDR1 and CDR2 from the germline V gene are ENHRY and SYGVKD. The V and J ends lost 3 bases and 7 bases respectively, with 10 bases between them. Here the CDR3 reads CAISDRHPNEQFF. The sequenced CDR3 bases are TGTGCCATCAGTGATAGACACCCTAATGAG.

With regard to this clone: The CDR3 is cut off 3 residues early in the read; its end comes from the germline J gene. This chain connects TRBV20-1 to TRBJ2-1; D perhaps matches TRBD1 (5 bases). With 6 bases removed from V and 7 bases from J, the gap between germline ends came to 16 bases. The germline V gene encodes CDR1 DFQATT and CDR2 SNEGSKA (reference sequence). CDR3 length: 13 amino acids. Incomplete CDR3 DNA: TGCAGTGCGATCCCGCAGGGTCCAAATGAG. Its protein is CSAIPQGPNE. The whole CDR3 region reads CSAIPQGPNEQFF.

Many counts were recorded for this clone. The DNA ends 3 residues before the CDR3 does, and the rest of the CDR3 is filled in from the germline J gene. The V and J genes are TRBV11-2 and TRBJ2-1; maybe TRBD2 (5 bases). From germline, CDR1 is SGHAT and CDR2 FQNNGV. The CDR3 totals 15 residues. Trimming left V 5 bases short and J 0 bases short, with 11 bases between. The part of the CDR3 DNA that was read is TGTGCCAGCAGCACCTGGACTTACTCCTACAATGAG. Its translation: CASSTWTYSYNE. The whole CDR3 reads CASSTWTYSYNEQFF.